One sample yielded the 14 T cell receptor beta chains listed below, sequenced in a study of shared clonotypes between healthy human individuals (TCRdb year 2020). Library method: the immunoSEQ multiplex PCR assay. TCRdb re-hosts the immuneACCESS table, in-frame sequences only. Its copies lack some clones; in the studies checked, an unresolved V gene accounts for under half of them, and the cause for the rest is not known. Within this sample are under 1,100,000 clones, with 65% to 75% of them counted one time only. Over 1.3% of the sample goes to the ten largest clones. Sequencing was carried out using memory CD4+ T cells sorted from blood. Taken with the paper, the label for cell subset or site translates to: CD45RA-negative fraction. These TCRs come from a man between 18 and 29 years old in good health.

The V call is TRBV6-1, the J call TRBJ1-1; possibly TRBD1 for D (6 bases). CDR1 MNHNS and CDR2 SASEGT come from the germline V gene. The germline V and J ends were trimmed by 4 bases and 1 base, with 10 bases remaining between them. This CDR3 contains 14 residues. The CDR3: CASSGGQRNTEAFF. As DNA, the CDR3 is TGTGCCAGCAGTGGAGGACAGAGGAACACTGAAGCTTTCTTT.

This clone appeared many times. The genes are TRBV29-1 and TRBJ1-2; TRBD1 matches 8 bases. Germline V gene sequence: CDR1 SQVTM, CDR2 ANQGSEA. Germline trimming cut 7 bases from V and 4 bases from J; bases unmatched to any gene: 5. CDR3 length: 12 amino acids. The CDR3 nucleotides are TGCAGCGGACAGGGGCCTACCTATGGCTACACCTTC. Translation gives CSGQGPTYGYTF.

V gene TRBV19 combines with J gene TRBJ1-6; 11 nucleotides agree with TRBD1. This CDR3 is 17 amino acids long. Looked up from germline, CDR1 is LNHDA and CDR2 is SQIVND (reference sequence). Trimming at V came to 3 bases and at J to 7 bases, leaving 8 bases not matched to a gene. CDR3 amino acids: CASSMGTGGPLNSPLHF. In nucleotides, the CDR3 is TGTGCCAGTAGTATGGGGACAGGGGGACCACTGAATTCACCCCTCCACTTT.

This chain connects TRBV19 to TRBJ2-4, with D perhaps TRBD1 or TRBD2 (5 bases each). CDR3 length: 13 amino acids. The germline gives CDR1 LNHDA, CDR2 SQIVND (reference sequence). The V and J ends lost 9 bases and 7 bases respectively, with 16 bases between them. This CDR3 reads CASATGTKNIQYF. DNA of the CDR3: TGTGCCAGCGCGACCGGGACGAAGAACATTCAGTACTTC.

The chain uses TRBV4-1 and TRBJ1-2, with a possible D match to TRBD1 (6 bases). The CDR3 is 17 residues long. Between the trimmed V and J ends, which lost 0 bases and 4 bases, there was a span of 18 bases. The germline V gene encodes CDR1 MGHRA and CDR2 YSYEKL. For the CDR3, the DNA is TGCGCCAGCAGCCAAGATCCCCGACCACAGGGCCGCTATGGCTACACCTTC. It codes for CASSQDPRPQGRYGYTF.

The chain links TRBV11-2 to TRBJ2-7; D unclear. The CDR3 runs 13 residues. Germline values: CDR1 SGHAT, CDR2 FQNNGV. The V end lost 3 bases, the J end lost 7 bases, and 13 bases lay between the germline ends. The CDR3 DNA sequence: TGTGCCAGCAGCTTGCCCCGGTCCCCTGAGCAGTACTTC. The encoded protein is CASSLPRSPEQYF.

This chain links TRBV7-2 with TRBJ2-7; 7 bases fit TRBD2. The germline V gene encodes CDR1 SGHTA and CDR2 FQGNSA. J gave up 3 bases and V 4 bases, and 9 bases lay outside the gene matches. This CDR3 comprises 15 residues. CDR3 amino acids: CASSSQAGTIYEQYF. The CDR3, as DNA: TGTGCCAGCAGCTCCCAGGCCGGGACTATCTACGAGCAGTACTTC.

This chain links TRBV27 with TRBJ2-3, with D tentatively TRBD2 (6 bases). Germline lookup yields CDR1 MNHEY and CDR2 SMNVEV (reference sequence). The CDR3 is 16 amino acids. Trimming removed 8 bases at V and 1 base at J, with 19 bases between. The CDR3 nucleotides are TGTGCCAGCCGCTCAAAGAGGGGCGGGGGCACAGATACGCAGTATTTT. This codes for CASRSKRGGGTDTQYF.

The rearrangement uses TRBV30 and TRBJ1-2; a possible D gene is TRBD1 (6 bases). V gave up 0 bases and J gave up 4 bases, with 15 bases separating them. The CDR3 loop spans 15 amino acids. Germline V lookup: CDR1 GTSNPN, CDR2 SVGIG (reference sequence). CDR3 loop: CAWSVPGGSSYGYTF. CDR3 sequence (DNA): TGTGCCTGGAGTGTCCCTGGGGGCTCCTCCTATGGCTACACCTTC.

The chain joins TRBV7-9 to TRBJ1-1, with unresolved D. Germline V CDR1 and CDR2: SEHNR, FQNEAQ (reference sequence). The CDR3 runs 14 residues. Trimming shortened V by 6 bases and J by 0 bases, and 11 bases separated the two germline ends. CDR3 amino acids: CASRPDGMNTEAFF. CDR3 bases: TGTGCCAGCAGACCCGACGGGATGAACACTGAAGCTTTCTTT.

As regards this clone: The sample holds other DNA sequences that translate to the same CDR3. This chain connects TRBV5-1 to TRBJ2-5, with a possible D match to TRBD1 (5 bases). There are 14 residues in the CDR3. V lost 0 bases and J 4 bases, leaving 10 bases between the germline ends. Germline values: CDR1 SGHRS, CDR2 YFSETQ. The CDR3 DNA sequence: TGCGCCAGCAGCTTGGGGCAGGGAAGAGAGACCCAGTACTTC. Its translation is CASSLGQGRETQYF.

The sample holds one count of this clone. Other DNA sequences in the sample encode the same CDR3. The rearrangement links TRBV10-2 to TRBJ1-5; D may be TRBD1 (6 bases). The CDR3 length is 13 residues. Germline-derived CDR1 and CDR2 are WSHSY and SAAADI. Trimming pared 8 bases from V and 4 bases from J, leaving 12 bases between. CDR3 DNA: TGCGCCAGCTCATCGCAGGGGAATCAGCCCCAGCATTTT. It codes for CASSSQGNQPQHF.

The V gene is TRBV5-1, the J gene TRBJ1-1; the match to TRBD1 covers 8 bases. This CDR3 has 15 residues. J gave up 0 bases and V 5 bases, and 6 bases lay outside the gene matches. Germline V gives CDR1 SGHRS, CDR2 YFSETQ. The CDR3 nucleotides read TGCGCCAGCAGAAGCGAGACAGGGGTGAACACTGAAGCTTTCTTT. Translated, it gives CASRSETGVNTEAFF.

About this clone itself: The sample holds other DNA sequences that translate to the same CDR3. The chain recombines TRBV5-4 with TRBJ1-2; 9 nucleotides agree with TRBD1. This CDR3 has 14 amino acids. V dropped 5 bases and J dropped 5; count of bases not matched to a gene: 7. Germline V gene lookup returns CDR1 SGHNT and CDR2 YYREEE (reference sequence). The CDR3, as DNA: TGTGCCAGCAGGCCGGACAGGGGACCGTATGGCTACACCTTC. Amino acid sequence: CASRPDRGPYGYTF.